This T cell receptor (beta chain) was profiled in a study of T cells in Graves' hyperthyroidism and ophthalmopathy. Study summary: Peripheral blood was acquired at first diagnosis, ahead of any therapy whatsoever. Study-wide results and limits: Before onset, by a median of approximately 6.8 months, the model predicted ophthalmopathy. Most expanded thyroid clonotypes above 0.001 recurred in blood.

PBMCs came from roughly 10 ml fresh peripheral blood. TCR beta CDR3 regions were amplified from RNA transcripts. Researchers ran a first-round RT-PCR on the TCR CDR3 using the HTBI primer set. TCRdb recomputed calls from the multiplex PCR reads with MiXCR, one row per CDR3 protein. The sample shows approximately 600,000 distinct CDR3 sequences, more than 20% of them seen only once. V gave up 4 bases and J gave up 4 bases; unmatched junction bases: 5. The V gene's germline CDR1 is SQVTM and CDR2 ANQGSEA. This CDR3 region has 14 residues. This clonotype was observed a handful of times. What it recognizes is unknown.

The origin of this receptor is a man aged 25 to 40 with Graves' ophthalmopathy. The sequenced material came from blood. The chain has TRBV29-1 and TRBJ2-2; 8 bases are a match to TRBD1. DNA of the CDR3: TGCAGCGTTGCAGGGGGCTCGAGCACCGGGGAGCTGTTTTTT. This encodes CSVAGGSSTGELFF.